Here is one T cell receptor beta chain with its context. Its antigen is not known. These data come from a study of OX40 agonist ivuxolimab in advanced cancers. Profiled with immunoSEQ multiplex PCR; TCRdb holds only in-frame clones, not every one. This table has some 39,000 clones, 70% to 90% appearing once. V lost 1 base and J lost 11, with 17 bases in between. Germline loops: CDR1 MDHEN, CDR2 SYDVKM. The CDR3 is 14 amino acids. Study observations and caveats: Among the lowest peripheral clonal expansion occurred in 0.1-3.0 mg/kg partial responders.

The source material was CD4+ or CD8+ T cells sorted from blood, sampled in a trial of the OX40 agonist ivuxolimab. The clonotype originates from an adult with an advanced solid tumor such as melanoma, head and neck, liver or kidney cancer. V is TRBV28 and J is TRBJ2-5; D is possibly TRBD1 or TRBD2 (6 bases each). In DNA, the CDR3 is TGTGCCAGCAGTTTATCAGCGGGCTCAGGGGAGCAGTACTTC. The encoded protein is CASSLSAGSGEQYF.